Presented here are 21 T cell receptor beta chains from one specimen sequenced in a study of shared clonotypes between healthy human individuals. The data were produced by immunoSEQ multiplex PCR, yet TCRdb's version contains in-frame clones alone and is incomplete. The sample has 1.6 million or so clones, roughly 98.5% seen once. The sequenced sample was naive CD4+ T cells sorted from blood. Stated subset: CD45RA+ positively selected. Receptors were obtained from a man aged 25 to 40 in good health.

The rearrangement uses TRBV5-4 and TRBJ2-5; the match to TRBD1 covers 9 bases. The V and J ends lost 0 bases and 5 bases, in that order; junction bases with no gene match: 5. There are 15 residues in the CDR3. The V gene's germline CDR1 is SGHNT and CDR2 YYREEE (reference sequence). The CDR3 loop reads CASSLVTGGGETQYF. The CDR3 DNA reads as TGTGCCAGCAGCTTGGTAACAGGGGGCGGGGAGACCCAGTACTTC.

The CDR3 DNA follows: TGTGCCAGCAGACCATCGGGGATCTGGGGCACTGAAGCTTTCTTT. Its translation: CASRPSGIWGTEAFF. The chain links TRBV5-8 to TRBJ1-1; D is unclear. The CDR3 is made up of 15 amino acids. The germline CDR1 and CDR2 sequences are SGHTS and YDEGEE. V lost 5 bases and J lost 4, with 18 bases in between.

Turning to this clone: The junction departs from germline at one end; a sequencing error may be responsible. The V call is TRBV7-9, the J call TRBJ2-5; 7 bases fit TRBD2. This CDR3 comprises 14 residues. Germline assignment: CDR1 SEHNR and CDR2 FQNEAQ (reference sequence). CDR3 nucleotide sequence: TGTGCCAGCAGCATAGCGGGCCTCCAAGAGACCCAGTACTTC. Translation: CASSIAGLQETQYF.

V is TRBV7-8 and J is TRBJ2-5; D possibly corresponds to TRBD2 (7 bases). The CDR3 covers 15 residues. The V and J ends lost 4 bases and 4 bases respectively, with 16 bases between them. The germline V gene has CDR1 SGHVS and CDR2 FQNEAQ. The CDR3 is CASSYLQGGGETQYF. CDR3 bases: TGTGCCAGCAGCTATCTACAGGGCGGGGGAGAGACCCAGTACTTC.

This clone was found once. This sequence joins TRBV5-1 and TRBJ2-1; 10 nucleotides align to TRBD2. Germline V gene sequence: CDR1 SGHRS, CDR2 YFSETQ. Trimming took 4 bases from V and 3 from J; bases not matched to a gene: 7. This CDR3 is 16 amino acids long. DNA for the CDR3: TGCGCCAGCAGCGGGCTTCTAGCGGGAGACTACAATGAGCAGTTCTTC. This translates into CASSGLLAGDYNEQFF. The full variable domain, rest sourced from reference TRBV5-1 and TRBJ2-1, is KAGVTQTPRYLIKTRGQQVTLSCSPISGHRSVSWYQQTPGQGLQFLFEYFSETQRNKGNFPGRFSGRQFSNSRSEMNVSTLELGDSALYLCASSGLLAGDYNEQFFGPGTRLTVL.

This clone was recorded once. The chain joins TRBV5-4 to TRBJ1-1; TRBD1 might be the D (6 bases). In germline, CDR1 is SGHNT, CDR2 YYREEE (reference sequence). The CDR3 totals 16 residues. V lost 5 bases and J lost 0, with 17 bases in between. CDR3 residues: CASSTGTPGLNTEAFF. The CDR3 nucleotides read TGTGCCAGCAGTACAGGGACACCTGGCCTGAACACTGAAGCTTTCTTT.

This chain links TRBV5-1 with TRBJ2-3; D remains ambiguous. Germline CDR1 and CDR2: SGHRS and YFSETQ. The CDR3 has 12 amino acids. The germline V and J ends were trimmed by 3 bases and 6 bases, with 8 bases remaining between them. The CDR3 reads CASSSKTDTQYF. The DNA for the CDR3 is TGCGCCAGCAGCTCCAAGACGGATACGCAGTATTTT.

This chain joins TRBV18 and TRBJ2-3; tentative D call: TRBD2 (6 bases). Germline lookup yields CDR1 KGHSH and CDR2 LQKENI. V gave up 5 bases and J gave up 5 bases, with 17 bases separating them. The CDR3 is made up of 15 amino acids. CDR3 residues: CASSVAGILGDTQYF. The CDR3 nucleotides are TGTGCCAGCTCAGTGGCGGGAATCCTCGGAGATACGCAGTATTTT.

This sequence joins TRBV30 and TRBJ2-1; TRBD2 aligns across 8 bases. There are 17 residues in the CDR3. The V gene end was trimmed by 2 bases and the J gene end by 5 bases; junction bases not matched to a gene: 14. CDR1 GTSNPN and CDR2 SVGIG come from the germline V gene (reference sequence). CDR3 residues: CAWSSPLAGKHDNEQFF. The CDR3, as DNA: TGTGCCTGGAGTTCCCCCCTAGCGGGCAAGCACGACAATGAGCAGTTCTTC.

CDR3 nucleotides: TGTGCCAGCAGTCTGACAGCGGGAGATTTCGCCGAGCAGTACTTC. It yields the protein CASSLTAGDFAEQYF. V gene TRBV28 combines with J gene TRBJ2-7, with 8 bases matching TRBD2. CDR1 and CDR2 from the germline V gene are MDHEN and SYDVKM. V lost 5 bases to trimming and J lost 6 bases; unmatched junction nucleotides: 12. The CDR3 runs 15 residues.

The chain uses TRBV9 and TRBJ2-3, with 9 bases identical to TRBD2. The V and J ends lost 4 bases and 2 bases, in that order; junction bases with no gene match: 5. The CDR3 has 15 residues. CDR1 and CDR2 (germline): SGDLS, YYNGEE. CDR3 in amino acids: CASSRLAAFTDTQYF. The DNA of the CDR3 is TGTGCCAGCAGCCGACTAGCGGCTTTCACAGATACGCAGTATTTT.

This clone was found once. The chain has TRBV5-5 and TRBJ2-1; D is tentatively TRBD1 or TRBD2 (5 bases each). V was clipped by 4 bases and J by 12 bases, with 14 bases between them. The V gene's germline CDR1 is SGHKS and CDR2 YYEKEE (reference sequence). CDR3 length: 12 residues. The CDR3 sequence: CASSPRGGVQFF. CDR3 DNA sequence: TGTGCCAGCAGCCCCCGGGGCGGCGTGCAGTTCTTC.

The J gene is TRBJ2-3, the V gene TRBV18; D tentatively reads TRBD1 or TRBD2 (5 bases each). Germline CDR1 is KGHSH and CDR2 is LQKENI. The ends were cut back, 2 bases at V and 1 base at J, with 13 bases in the middle. The CDR3 totals 16 residues. CDR3 bases: TGTGCCAGCTCACCATTTCCCCGAGGGGGCACAGATACGCAGTATTTT. As protein: CASSPFPRGGTDTQYF.

The gene calls are TRBV29-1 and TRBJ2-4, with 9 bases identical to TRBD2. From germline, CDR1 is SQVTM and CDR2 ANQGSEA. V was pared by 6 bases and J by 8 bases, with 14 bases of the junction left unmatched. This CDR3 has 15 residues. CDR3 loop: CSVLTSGPQRDIQYF. In nucleotides, the CDR3 is TGCAGCGTCCTTACTAGCGGGCCCCAAAGGGACATTCAGTACTTC.

J is TRBJ1-1 and V is TRBV7-8; tentative D call: TRBD1 (5 bases). The V gene's germline CDR1 is SGHVS and CDR2 FQNEAQ. V was cut by 0 bases and J by 1 base, with 6 bases left in between. This CDR3 is 14 amino acids long. Here the CDR3 reads CASSLAGGNTEAFF. The CDR3 DNA follows: TGTGCCAGCAGCTTAGCGGGGGGGAACACTGAAGCTTTCTTT.

This rearrangement joins TRBV10-3 to TRBJ2-7; D gene unclear. The CDR3 spans 12 residues. V was clipped by 6 bases and J by 2 bases, with 8 bases between them. Germline V gives CDR1 ENHRY, CDR2 SYGVKD. The CDR3 coding sequence is TGTGCCATCAGCGACGGCGCCTACGAGCAGTACTTC. It translates to CAISDGAYEQYF.

The chain has TRBV5-4 and TRBJ2-5; D is ambiguous. V lost 4 bases and J lost 5, with 15 bases in between. Germline V lookup: CDR1 SGHNT, CDR2 YYREEE (reference sequence). The CDR3 loop spans 14 amino acids. The CDR3 DNA is TGTGCCAGCAGCCCGGCCCCGTTAAGGGAGACCCAGTACTTC. Protein sequence: CASSPAPLRETQYF.

This clone was found once. Other DNA variants within this sample encode the same CDR3. The chain carries TRBV5-6 and TRBJ2-5; D is undetermined. CDR3 length equals 13 residues. Germline assignment: CDR1 SGHDT and CDR2 YYEEEE. Trimming removed 0 bases at V and 5 bases at J, with 8 bases between. CDR3 nucleotide sequence: TGTGCCAGCAGCTTGGGACCACGGGAGACCCAGTACTTC. Translating gives CASSLGPRETQYF.

J is TRBJ1-1 and V is TRBV6-6; D not certain. The CDR3 is 11 residues long. The V end was cut by 4 bases, the J end by 7 bases, with 7 bases between. Germline assignment: CDR1 MNHNY and CDR2 SVGAGI (reference sequence). CDR3 amino acids: CASSSNIEAFF. CDR3 bases: TGTGCCAGCAGTTCCAATATTGAAGCTTTCTTT.

This chain connects TRBV11-2 to TRBJ2-2; 11 bases align to TRBD2. Germline values: CDR1 SGHAT, CDR2 FQNNGV. The V and J ends lost 5 bases and 2 bases, in that order; junction bases with no gene match: 7. This CDR3 has 17 amino acids. CDR3 region: CASSPTGLAANTGELFF. As DNA, the CDR3 is TGTGCCAGCAGCCCAACGGGACTAGCGGCAAACACCGGGGAGCTGTTTTTT.

The chain recombines TRBV7-2 with TRBJ2-7, with 8 bases that match TRBD2. CDR3 length: 14 amino acids. Germline CDR1 SGHTA, CDR2 FQGNSA. J was trimmed by 6 bases and V by 5 bases; bases with no gene match: 9. The CDR3: CASSPPGGRGEQYF. The CDR3 nucleotides read TGTGCCAGCAGCCCGCCGGGGGGGAGGGGCGAGCAGTACTTC.